This paragraph reports one T cell receptor (beta chain). Its antigen is unknown. Nothing much larger sits one base from this clone, and base qualities are not available. The data belong to a study of T cells in Graves' hyperthyroidism and ophthalmopathy (dated by TCRdb to about 2019). Regarding the complete study: Peripheral blood was collected at initial diagnosis, before any treatment. After sampling, hyperthyroidism patients received methimazole starting at 30 mg daily, and ophthalmopathy patients received high-dose intravenous methylprednisolone. Thyroid tissue and blood T-cell repertoires from six Graves' hyperthyroidism patients were also compared in the study. TCR V-J signatures able to tell the groups apart were searched for in a discovery cohort of 90 to 100 patients, of whom over 40 had Graves' ophthalmopathy and around 58 had stable Graves' hyperthyroidism. The roughly 100 discovery patients were randomly divided into training and test sets at a 7:3 ratio. Whether ophthalmopathy could be predicted prospectively was tested in an independent validation cohort made up of approximately 19 hyperthyroidism patients plus 17 patients who later progressed to ophthalmopathy. The paper reports TCR Vbeta CDR3 sequencing of approximately 130 peripheral blood samples: 43 ophthalmopathy, fewer than 85 hyperthyroidism and around 17 progressor patients. The full study reports these points: Sample size was not statistically predetermined, and investigators were not blinded to group allocation. Most expanded thyroid clonotypes (frequency above 0.001) were also detected in blood, suggesting blood repertoires may reflect thyroid immune responses. A 13 V-J signature model separated ophthalmopathy from stable hyperthyroidism, with approximately 87% sensitivity and 81.08% specificity in cross-validation and 80%/75% in testing. In validation, progression to ophthalmopathy was predicted by the model with 70% to 71% sensitivity and 72.22% specificity, a median of about 6.8 months before onset.

The TCR beta CDR3 regions were amplified from RNA transcripts. The TCR CDR3 was subjected to a first round of RT-PCR using the HTBI primer set and the Qiagen OneStep RT-PCR kit. Libraries were constructed in a second round of multiplex PCR, after which size selection and purification were carried out. Libraries were sequenced paired-end with 100 bp reads on an Illumina HiSeq2000. Turning to the authors' computational methods: Raw data were processed with SOAPnuke, discarding reads with adapters, uncalled bases, mean Phred below 15, or no exact constant-primer or identifier match. COPE v1.2.5 was used to merge high-quality paired reads, and clonotypes were defined as unique nucleotide sequences. MiTCR v1.1 was used to align the clonotypes against IMGT TRBV, TRBD and TRBJ reference segments. Only V-J combinations with frequency above 0.0001, covering 98% to 99.2% of repertoires, were analysed. A TCS score was defined as the ratio of F50 (clonal expansion) to E x V (chaos), with BLOSUM62-based TCRdist applied between CDR3 peptides within each V-J. Welch's t-statistics and random forest reduced 500 to 650 V-J features to about 13, which were used in a naive Bayes classifier (R e1071). TCRdb reprocessed the public reads (quality trimming at Q25 with fastp, clone calling with MiXCR) and kept in-frame beta chains. Under each unique CDR3 protein, matching rows form one entry showing the most common genes and DNA. The V and J calls and clone size come from TCRdb's table, not from the authors' own analysis. This sample holds a few hundred thousand distinct CDR3 sequences; around a sixth were observed only once. The ten largest clones capture approximately 7% of the sample.

Stable Graves' hyperthyroidism was defined as no progression to ophthalmopathy during 18 months of follow-up. Hyperthyroidism patients were aged 18 to 65 years and newly diagnosed, with disease duration of less than 2 months. Exclusion was applied to patients with uncontrolled infections, other autoimmune diseases, pregnancy or lactation. Diagnoses relied on clinical symptoms, serum thyroxine and TRAb, thyroid ultrasound and orbital computed tomography. PBMCs were isolated from roughly 10 ml of fresh peripheral blood by Ficoll-Paque density gradient centrifugation. Trizol reagent was used to extract total RNA, and RNA quality was then checked on an Agilent 2100 Bioanalyzer. V trim: 10 bases; J trim: 5 bases; unmatched bases: 8. Via the germline V gene (reference sequence), CDR1 is LNHDA and CDR2 SQIVND. The CDR3 contains 13 residues, cysteine and phenylalanine counted. The DNA shown is the 39-base CDR3, in frame from base 1.

The chain joins TRBV19 to TRBJ2-7; TRBD1 fits 10 bases in the junction. This sequence was found in a woman under 40 with Graves' hyperthyroidism. Sequenced input: blood. This receptor has the CDR3 CATGQGVKNEQYF. The bases read TGTGCCACAGGACAGGGGGTGAAAAACGAGCAGTACTTC. Joined to the reference TRBV19 and TRBJ2-7 proteins, this CDR3 gives the full variable domain: DGGITQSPKYLFRKEGQNVTLSCEQNLNHDAMYWYRQDPGQGLRLIYYSQIVNDFQKGDIAEGYSVSREKKESFPLTVTSAQKNPTAFYLCATGQGVKNEQYFGPGTRLTVT.